This TCR beta chain is from a study of blood T cell repertoires in COVID-19 (dated by TCRdb to 2020 to 2021). Background for the entire study: Samples from collaborators originated in the United States, Italy and Spain and spanned both the acute and convalescent phases of COVID-19. Sample metadata almost always included a de-identified subject ID, COVID-19 status, age in years and sex. The repertoires were released in a freely available public database meant as a resource for research on the immune response to SARS-CoV-2. Deeply sampled blood TCRbeta repertoires from subjects exposed to, actively infected with, or recovered from COVID-19 were included in the dataset. The samples were drawn from the first 160 participants of the ongoing ImmuneRACE study and from 1,254 subjects provided by 6 global collaborators. HLA class I and class II types, where available, came from metadata supplied by the sample provider rather than from assay-based typing. The material from the prospective study consisted of cDNA or gDNA derived from T cells, B-cell-depleted T cells, or PBMCs. Overall results and qualifications from the work: How much clinical and demographic metadata was included differed by source and by participant, and the metadata was provided uncurated.

Collaborating institutions collected whole blood in K2EDTA tubes following their own protocols. For TCRbeta analysis, collaborators shipped samples in one of three forms: frozen whole blood, isolated PBMCs, or DNA extracted from either of those sample types. V is cut by 0 bases and J by 1 base, and the space between the germline ends is 10 bases. Via the germline V gene (reference sequence), CDR1 is MNHEY and CDR2 SMNVEV. Including the terminal cysteine and phenylalanine, the CDR3 comprises 16 residues. Only the CDR3 DNA stays, 48 bases, in frame from base 1. TCRbeta CDR3 regions were amplified from genomic DNA by means of the immunoSEQ Assay, a bias-controlled multiplex PCR. Regarding the original processing steps: The number of nucleated cells in each sample was estimated by amplification of reference gene primers within the assay. To quantify the absolute abundance of each unique TCRbeta CDR3 rearrangement, sequence reads were collapsed and filtered. For each sample, productive Simpson clonality was calculated as the square root of Simpson's diversity index across productive rearrangements. TCRdb stores this immuneACCESS table with in-frame sequences only. Part of the clones is absent; in the studies checked, under half of the shortfall reflects unresolved V genes, and no reason is known for the rest. Clone size and V and J calls were adopted from that table, with D and trimming inferred from the DNA. The sample table shows tens of thousands of clones, and 70% to 90% are seen once. The top ten clonotypes cover around 15% of the sample.

This clone was seen just once. It has no known antigen specificity. Base qualities are not at hand, and no much larger clone is one base apart. The clonotype was recovered from a woman aged 55-70 years with active COVID-19. The V and J genes are TRBV27 and TRBJ2-1; matching of 5 bases hints at TRBD1 as the D gene. The sequenced sample consisted of peripheral blood. The CDR3 protein: CASSLSPAGSYNEQFF. In nucleotide form, the sequence is TGTGCCAGCAGTTTATCGCCGGCAGGGTCCTACAATGAGCAGTTCTTC.